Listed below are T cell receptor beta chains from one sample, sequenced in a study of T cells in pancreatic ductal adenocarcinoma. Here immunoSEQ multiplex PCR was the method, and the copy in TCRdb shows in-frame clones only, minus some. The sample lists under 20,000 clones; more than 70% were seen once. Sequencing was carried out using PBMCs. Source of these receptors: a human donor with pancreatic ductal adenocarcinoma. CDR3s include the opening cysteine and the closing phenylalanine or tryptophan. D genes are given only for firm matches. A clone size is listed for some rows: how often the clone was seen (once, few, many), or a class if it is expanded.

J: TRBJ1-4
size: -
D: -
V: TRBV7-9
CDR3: CASSSTEIGEKLFF
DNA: TGTGCCAGCAGCTCTACTGAGATCGGGGAAAAACTGTTTTTT

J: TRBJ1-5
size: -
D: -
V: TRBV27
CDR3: CASSFSRGSNQPQHF
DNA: TGTGCCAGCAGTTTCTCCAGGGGCAGCAATCAGCCCCAGCATTTT

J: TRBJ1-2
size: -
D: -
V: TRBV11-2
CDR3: CASSLLSQRGPNYGYTF
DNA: TGTGCCAGCAGCCTTCTAAGCCAGAGAGGCCCAAACTATGGCTACACCTTC

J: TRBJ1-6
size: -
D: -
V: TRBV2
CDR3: CASRAALSSYNSPLHF
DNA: TGTGCCAGCAGAGCCGCCTTAAGCTCCTATAATTCACCCCTCCACTTT

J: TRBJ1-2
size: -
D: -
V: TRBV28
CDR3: CASALRGQKNYGYTF
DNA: TGTGCCAGCGCCCTCAGGGGCCAGAAAAACTATGGCTACACCTTC

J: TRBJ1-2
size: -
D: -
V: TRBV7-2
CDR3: CASSLAPSYGAYTF
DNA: TGTGCCAGCAGCTTAGCGCCCTCTTATGGAGCCTACACCTTC

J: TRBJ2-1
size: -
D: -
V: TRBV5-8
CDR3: CASSWGGGPYNEQFF
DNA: TGTGCCAGCAGCTGGGGGGGCGGACCCTACAATGAGCAGTTCTTC

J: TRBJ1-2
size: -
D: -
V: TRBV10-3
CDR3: CAMGGRLNYGYTF
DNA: TGTGCCATGGGTGGCAGGCTCAACTATGGCTACACCTTC

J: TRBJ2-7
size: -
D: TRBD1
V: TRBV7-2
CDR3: CASSSDRYSYEQYF
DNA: TGTGCCAGCAGCTCGGACAGGTATTCCTACGAGCAGTACTTC

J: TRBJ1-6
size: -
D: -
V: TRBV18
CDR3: CASSPPGGNGSPLHF
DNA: TGTGCCAGCTCACCACCGGGGGGGAACGGGTCACCCCTCCACTTT

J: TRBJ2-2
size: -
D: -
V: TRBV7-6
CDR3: CASSLGGGANTGELFF
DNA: TGTGCCAGCAGCTTAGGAGGGGGGGCCAACACCGGGGAGCTGTTTTTT

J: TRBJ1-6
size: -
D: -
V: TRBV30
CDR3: CAWSVDVLKSSPLHF
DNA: TGTGCCTGGAGTGTAGATGTGTTAAAGAGTTCACCCCTCCACTTT

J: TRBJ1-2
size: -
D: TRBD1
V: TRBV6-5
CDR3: CASSRRDRGKGYTF
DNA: TGTGCCAGCAGTCGCCGGGACAGGGGTAAAGGCTACACCTTC

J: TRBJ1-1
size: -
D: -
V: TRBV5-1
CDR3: CASSLADRSQAVEAFF
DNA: TGCGCCAGCAGCTTGGCCGACAGGAGCCAGGCAGTTGAAGCTTTCTTT

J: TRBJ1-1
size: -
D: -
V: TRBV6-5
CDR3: CASSYGQPNTEAFF
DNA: TGTGCCAGCAGTTACGGGCAGCCGAACACTGAAGCTTTCTTT

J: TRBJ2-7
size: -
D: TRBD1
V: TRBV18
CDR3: CASSQGQGGEQYF
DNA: TGTGCCAGCTCACAGGGACAGGGGGGCGAGCAGTACTTC

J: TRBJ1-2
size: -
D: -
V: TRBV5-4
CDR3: CASSPDGTLNYGYTF
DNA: TGTGCCAGCAGCCCGGACGGGACTCTTAACTATGGCTACACCTTC

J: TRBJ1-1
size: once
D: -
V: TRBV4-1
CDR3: CASSQPGFGQSWGTEAFF
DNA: TGCGCCAGCAGCCAACCGGGATTTGGACAGTCTTGGGGCACTGAAGCTTTCTTT

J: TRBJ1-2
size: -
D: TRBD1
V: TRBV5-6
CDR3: CASSFRDRGVGGYTF
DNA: TGTGCCAGCAGCTTCCGGGACAGGGGGGTTGGTGGCTACACCTTC

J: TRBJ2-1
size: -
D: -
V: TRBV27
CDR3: CASSFSWTIRGEQFF
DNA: TGTGCCAGCAGTTTCTCGTGGACTATTCGTGGTGAGCAGTTCTTC

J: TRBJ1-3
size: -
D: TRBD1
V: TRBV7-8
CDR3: CASSKRDRSSGNTIYF
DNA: TGTGCCAGCAGCAAAAGGGACAGGAGCTCTGGAAACACCATATATTTT

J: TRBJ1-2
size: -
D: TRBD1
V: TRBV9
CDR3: CASSPLGQEYGYTF
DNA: TGTGCCAGCAGCCCCCTAGGACAGGAATATGGCTACACCTTC

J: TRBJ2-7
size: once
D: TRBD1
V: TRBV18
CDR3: CASSWGQNAPEQYF
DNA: TGTGCCAGCTCATGGGGACAGAACGCTCCCGAGCAGTACTTC

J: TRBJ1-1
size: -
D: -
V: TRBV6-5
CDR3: CASSYADGTKGTEAFF
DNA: TGTGCCAGCAGTTACGCCGATGGCACGAAGGGGACTGAAGCTTTCTTT

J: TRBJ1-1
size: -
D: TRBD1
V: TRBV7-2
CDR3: CASSQGADGEAFF
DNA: TGTGCCAGCAGCCAGGGGGCGGATGGTGAAGCTTTCTTT

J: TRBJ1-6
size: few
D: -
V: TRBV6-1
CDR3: CATPLALGSDSPLHF
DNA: TGTGCCACCCCTTTAGCACTAGGATCCGATTCACCCCTCCACTTT

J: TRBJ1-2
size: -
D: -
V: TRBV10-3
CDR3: CAISEAHEGRNYGYTF
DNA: TGTGCCATCAGTGAAGCCCACGAGGGGAGGAACTATGGCTACACCTTC

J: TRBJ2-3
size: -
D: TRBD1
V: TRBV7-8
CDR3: CASSSRQGATSTDTQYF
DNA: TGTGCCAGCAGCTCCCGACAGGGGGCAACCAGCACAGATACGCAGTATTTT

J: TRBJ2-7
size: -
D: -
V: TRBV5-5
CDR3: CASSPSQAAYEQYF
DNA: TGTGCCAGCAGCCCTTCACAGGCGGCCTACGAGCAGTACTTC

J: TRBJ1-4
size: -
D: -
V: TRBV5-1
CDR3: CASSLSGSGEEKLFF
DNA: TGCGCCAGCAGCTTATCCGGATCCGGGGAGGAAAAACTGTTTTTT

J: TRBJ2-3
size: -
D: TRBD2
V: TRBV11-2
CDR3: CASSPLAGGTDTQYF
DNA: TGTGCCAGCAGCCCCCTAGCGGGGGGCACAGATACGCAGTATTTT

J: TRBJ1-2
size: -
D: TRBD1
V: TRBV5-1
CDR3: CASSPDRAYGYTF
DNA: TGCGCCAGCAGTCCTGACAGGGCCTATGGCTACACCTTC

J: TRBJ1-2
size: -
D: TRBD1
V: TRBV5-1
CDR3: CASSSNPGQGVNGYTF
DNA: TGCGCCAGCAGCTCGAACCCGGGACAGGGTGTAAATGGCTACACCTTC

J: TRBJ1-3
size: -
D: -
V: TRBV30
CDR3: CAWSWGGSGNTIYF
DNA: TGTGCCTGGAGTTGGGGCGGCTCTGGAAACACCATATATTTT

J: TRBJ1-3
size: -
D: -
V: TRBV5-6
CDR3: CASTRRTERSSGNTIYF
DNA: TGTGCCAGCACCAGGAGGACAGAAAGAAGCTCTGGAAACACCATATATTTT

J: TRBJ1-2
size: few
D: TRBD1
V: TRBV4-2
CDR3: CASSQLTGQAFTNYGYTF
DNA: TGTGCCAGCAGCCAACTTACGGGACAGGCGTTTACTAACTATGGCTACACCTTC

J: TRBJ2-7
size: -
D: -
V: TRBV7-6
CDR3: CASSQTGQSYEQYF
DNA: TGTGCCAGCAGCCAAACAGGACAGAGCTACGAGCAGTACTTC

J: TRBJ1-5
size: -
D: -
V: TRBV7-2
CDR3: CASSLSNRNQPQHF
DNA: TGTGCCAGCAGCTTGAGCAACCGCAATCAGCCCCAGCATTTT

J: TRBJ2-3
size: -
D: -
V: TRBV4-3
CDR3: CASSQGTRSSTDTQYF
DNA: TGCGCCAGCAGCCAAGGAACTAGATCGAGCACAGATACGCAGTATTTT

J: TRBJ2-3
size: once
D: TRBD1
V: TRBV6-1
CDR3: CASSPRQGTQYF
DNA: TGTGCCAGCAGCCCCCGACAGGGTACGCAGTATTTT

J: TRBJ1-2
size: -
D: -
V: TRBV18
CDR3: CASSPGQGSNYGYTF
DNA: TGTGCCAGCTCACCCGGGCAGGGCTCTAACTATGGCTACACCTTC

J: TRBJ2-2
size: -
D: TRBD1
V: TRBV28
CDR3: CASSSLAGTEITGELFF
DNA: TGTGCCAGCAGTTCTCTCGCCGGGACAGAGATCACCGGGGAGCTGTTTTTT

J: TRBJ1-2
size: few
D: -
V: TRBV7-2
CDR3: CASSSTHSYGYTF
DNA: TGTGCCAGCAGCTCGACACATTCATATGGCTACACCTTC

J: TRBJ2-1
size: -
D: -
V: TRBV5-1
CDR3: CASSLARVSYNEQFF
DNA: TGCGCCAGCAGCTTGGCCAGGGTGTCCTACAATGAGCAGTTCTTC

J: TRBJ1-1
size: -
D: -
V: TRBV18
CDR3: CASSPLRGVNTEAFF
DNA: TGTGCCAGCTCACCACTTCGGGGGGTCAACACTGAAGCTTTCTTT

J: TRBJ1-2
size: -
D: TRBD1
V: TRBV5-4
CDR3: CASSLSGGADYGYTF
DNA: TGTGCCAGCAGCCTCTCAGGGGGCGCTGACTATGGCTACACCTTC

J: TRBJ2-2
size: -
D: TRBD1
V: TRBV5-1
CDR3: CASSLGRQGDRELFF
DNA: TGCGCCAGCAGCTTGGGACGACAGGGGGACCGGGAGCTGTTTTTT

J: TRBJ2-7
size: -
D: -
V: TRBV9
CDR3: CASSAGEGPNSYEQYF
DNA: TGTGCCAGCAGCGCAGGGGAGGGCCCCAACTCCTACGAGCAGTACTTC

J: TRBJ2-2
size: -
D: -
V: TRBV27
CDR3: CASSPLGAKGLTGELFF
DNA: TGTGCCAGCAGTCCCCTGGGGGCAAAGGGGTTGACCGGGGAGCTGTTTTTT

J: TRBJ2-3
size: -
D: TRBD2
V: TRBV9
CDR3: CASRSLAGERTDTQYF
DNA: TGTGCCAGCAGGTCTCTAGCGGGGGAGCGCACAGATACGCAGTATTTT

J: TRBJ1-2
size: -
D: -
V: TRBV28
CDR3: CASTSRLRIVYGYTF
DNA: TGTGCCAGCACTAGCAGGCTAAGGATCGTCTATGGCTACACCTTC

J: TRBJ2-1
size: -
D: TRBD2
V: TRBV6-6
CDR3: CASIRLAGSYNEQFF
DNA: TGTGCCAGCATAAGACTAGCGGGCTCCTACAATGAGCAGTTCTTC

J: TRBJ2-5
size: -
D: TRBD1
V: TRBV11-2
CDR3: CASSPATGGAKTGYF
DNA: TGTGCCAGCAGCCCGGCGACAGGGGGCGCGAAGACCGGGTACTTC